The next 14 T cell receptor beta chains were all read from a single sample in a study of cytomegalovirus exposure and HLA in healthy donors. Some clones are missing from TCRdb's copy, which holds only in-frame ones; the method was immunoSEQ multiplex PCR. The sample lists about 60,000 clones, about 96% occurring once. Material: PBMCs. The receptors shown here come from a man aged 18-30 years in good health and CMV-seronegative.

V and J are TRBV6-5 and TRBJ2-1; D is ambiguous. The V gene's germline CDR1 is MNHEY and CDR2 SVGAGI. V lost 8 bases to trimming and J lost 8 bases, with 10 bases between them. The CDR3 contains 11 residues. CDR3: CASGLNDEQFF. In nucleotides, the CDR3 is TGTGCCAGCGGTCTAAACGATGAGCAGTTCTTC.

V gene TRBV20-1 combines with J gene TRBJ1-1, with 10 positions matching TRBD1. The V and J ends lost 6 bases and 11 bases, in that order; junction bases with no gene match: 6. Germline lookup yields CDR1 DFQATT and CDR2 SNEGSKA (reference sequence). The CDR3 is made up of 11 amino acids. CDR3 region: CSAGQGVMAFF. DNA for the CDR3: TGCAGTGCAGGACAGGGGGTGATGGCTTTCTTT.

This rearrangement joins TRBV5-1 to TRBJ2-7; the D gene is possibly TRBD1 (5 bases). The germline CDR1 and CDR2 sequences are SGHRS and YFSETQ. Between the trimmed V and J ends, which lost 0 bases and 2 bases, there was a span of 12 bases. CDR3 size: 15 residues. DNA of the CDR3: TGCGCCAGCAGCTTGGGTCAGGGTAGACCCTACGAGCAGTACTTC. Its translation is CASSLGQGRPYEQYF.

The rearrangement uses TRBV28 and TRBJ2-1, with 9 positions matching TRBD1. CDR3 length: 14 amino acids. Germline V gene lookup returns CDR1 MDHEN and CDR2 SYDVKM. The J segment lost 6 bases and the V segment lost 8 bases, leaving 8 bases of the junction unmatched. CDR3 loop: CASAPGTGFNEQFF. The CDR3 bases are TGTGCCAGCGCACCCGGGACAGGGTTCAATGAGCAGTTCTTC. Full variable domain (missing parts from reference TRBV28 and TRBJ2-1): DVKVTQSSRYLVKRTGEKVFLECVQDMDHENMFWYRQDPGLGLRLIYFSYDVKMKEKGDIPEGYSVSREKKERFSLILESASTNQTSMYLCASAPGTGFNEQFFGPGTRLTVL.

CDR3 nucleotides: TGTGCCAGCAGCAACCCTTCAACTAGCGAGGACGAGCAGTACTTC. Translation: CASSNPSTSEDEQYF. The chain links TRBV7-9 to TRBJ2-7, with 7 bases matching TRBD2. Germline V CDR1 and CDR2: SEHNR, FQNEAQ (reference sequence). The CDR3 is 15 residues long. V shed 5 bases, J shed 5 bases, and the junction held 12 bases outside the gene matches.

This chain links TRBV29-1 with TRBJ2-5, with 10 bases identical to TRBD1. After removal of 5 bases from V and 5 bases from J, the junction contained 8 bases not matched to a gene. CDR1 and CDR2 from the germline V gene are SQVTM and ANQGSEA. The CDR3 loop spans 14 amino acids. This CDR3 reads CSVTTRDRGETQYF. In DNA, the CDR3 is TGCAGCGTTACAACCCGGGACAGGGGTGAGACCCAGTACTTC.

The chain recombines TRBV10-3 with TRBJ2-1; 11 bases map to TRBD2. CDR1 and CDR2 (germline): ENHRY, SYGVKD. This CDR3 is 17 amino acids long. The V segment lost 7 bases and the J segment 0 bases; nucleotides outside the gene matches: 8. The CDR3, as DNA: TGTGCCATCACCCGAGGTCTAGCGGGAGGCTCCTACAATGAGCAGTTCTTC. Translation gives CAITRGLAGGSYNEQFF.

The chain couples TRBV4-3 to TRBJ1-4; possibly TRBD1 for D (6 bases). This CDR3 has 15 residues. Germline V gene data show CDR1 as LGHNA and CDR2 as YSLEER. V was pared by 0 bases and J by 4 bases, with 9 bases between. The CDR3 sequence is CASSQDYRVNEKLFF. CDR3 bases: TGCGCCAGCAGCCAAGATTACAGGGTTAATGAAAAACTGTTTTTT.

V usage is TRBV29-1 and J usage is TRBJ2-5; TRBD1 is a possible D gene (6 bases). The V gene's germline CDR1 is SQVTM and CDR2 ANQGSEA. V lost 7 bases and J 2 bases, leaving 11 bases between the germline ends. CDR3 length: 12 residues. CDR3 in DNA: TGCAGCGGTCGGACAGAACAAGAGACCCAGTACTTC. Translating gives CSGRTEQETQYF.

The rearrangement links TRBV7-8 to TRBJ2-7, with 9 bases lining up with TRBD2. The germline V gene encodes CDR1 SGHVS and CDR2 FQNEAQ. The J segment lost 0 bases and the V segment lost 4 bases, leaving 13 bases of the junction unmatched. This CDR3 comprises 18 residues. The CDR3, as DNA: TGTGCCAGCAGCTATCAGGCTGCGGGTAGCGGGAGCTCCTACGAGCAGTACTTC. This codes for CASSYQAAGSGSSYEQYF. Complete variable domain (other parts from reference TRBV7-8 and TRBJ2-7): GAGVSQSPRYKVAKRGQDVALRCDPISGHVSLFWYQQALGQGPEFLTYFQNEAQLDKSGLPSDRFFAERPEGSVSTLKIQRTQQEDSAVYLCASSYQAAGSGSSYEQYFGPGTRLTVT.

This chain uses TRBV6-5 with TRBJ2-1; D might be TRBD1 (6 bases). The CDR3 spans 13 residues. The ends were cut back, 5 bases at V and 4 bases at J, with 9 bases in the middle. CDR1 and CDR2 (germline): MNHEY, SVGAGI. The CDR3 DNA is TGTGCCAGCAGTAGGGGGACATACAATGAGCAGTTCTTC. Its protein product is CASSRGTYNEQFF.

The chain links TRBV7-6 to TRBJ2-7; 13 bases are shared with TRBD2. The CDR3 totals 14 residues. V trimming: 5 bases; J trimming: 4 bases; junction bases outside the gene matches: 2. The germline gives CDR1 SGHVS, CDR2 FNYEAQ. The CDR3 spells CASSRGLAGYEQYF. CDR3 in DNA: TGTGCCAGCAGCCGGGGACTAGCGGGATACGAGCAGTACTTC.

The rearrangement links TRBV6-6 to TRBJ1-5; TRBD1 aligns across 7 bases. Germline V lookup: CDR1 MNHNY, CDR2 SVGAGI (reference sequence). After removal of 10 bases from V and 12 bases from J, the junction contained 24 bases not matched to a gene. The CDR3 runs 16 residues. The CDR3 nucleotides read TGTGCCACCAACCAAGGACAGGCTCTCATAGGGGGTGGCCAGCATTTT. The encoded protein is CATNQGQALIGGGQHF.

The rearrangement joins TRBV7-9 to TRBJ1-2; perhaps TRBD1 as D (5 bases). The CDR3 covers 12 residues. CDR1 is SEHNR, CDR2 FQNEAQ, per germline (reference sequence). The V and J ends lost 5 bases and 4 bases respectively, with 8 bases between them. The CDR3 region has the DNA TGTGCCAGCAGCCCCGGGGGCTATGGCTACACCTTC. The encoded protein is CASSPGGYGYTF.